This passage covers 17 T cell receptor beta chains from one sample sequenced in a study of T cells after yellow fever vaccination. One entry per CDR3 protein, called by TCRdb with MiXCR from the 5' RACE reads. The table shows just over 300,000 distinct CDR3 sequences, with around 3.9% occurring only once. Sequencing used PBMCs, obtained on the day of the yellow fever booster vaccination. The source is a man aged 18 to 29 who received the YFV17D yellow fever vaccine.

The chain carries TRBV19 and TRBJ2-3; D is perhaps TRBD1 or TRBD2 (5 bases each). This CDR3 is built from 17 residues. Germline V gene sequence: CDR1 LNHDA, CDR2 SQIVND (reference sequence). V lost 3 bases and J lost 8, with 24 bases in between. The CDR3 protein is CASSMGPTGSFSCTQYF. CDR3 DNA sequence: TGTGCCAGTAGTATGGGGCCGACGGGAAGCTTCAGCTGTACGCAGTATTTT.

The CDR3 is CARTGYGYTF. The CDR3 nucleotides are TGTGCTAGAACGGGGTATGGCTACACCTTC. The chain employs TRBV12-5 and TRBJ1-2; D gene ambiguous. The CDR3 is 10 residues long. The germline V gene encodes CDR1 LGHNT and CDR2 FRNRAP. V was trimmed by 9 bases and J by 5 bases, leaving 7 bases between them.

This clonotype was counted many times. This chain connects TRBV7-3 to TRBJ2-3; 10 bases map to TRBD2. CDR3 length equals 16 residues. Germline values: CDR1 SGHTA, CDR2 FQGTGA. V lost 4 bases, J lost 1 base, and 5 bases stayed unmatched. In DNA, the CDR3 is TGTGCCAGCAGCTCCCCCGGGACTAGCGGCACAGATACGCAGTATTTT. Translation gives CASSSPGTSGTDTQYF.

This clonotype was seen many times. V and J are TRBV7-3 and TRBJ2-1, with TRBD1 matching over 7 bases. Per the germline V gene, CDR1 is SGHTA and CDR2 is FQGTGA. V shed 0 bases, J shed 0 bases, and the junction held 8 bases outside the gene matches. This CDR3 region has 18 residues. CDR3 sequence reads: CASSLTGGPPSSYNEQFF. The DNA of the CDR3 is TGTGCCAGCAGCTTAACAGGGGGCCCTCCAAGCTCCTACAATGAGCAGTTCTTC.

V is TRBV5-1 and J is TRBJ2-1, with D uncertain. Trimming took off 4 bases at V and 8 bases at J, with 10 bases between the two ends. CDR3 length: 12 amino acids. Germline loops: CDR1 SGHRS, CDR2 YFSETQ. CDR3 coding DNA: TGCGCCAGCAGCCCCTCTTATGATGAGCAGTTCTTC. The encoded protein is CASSPSYDEQFF.

This clonotype occurred many times. The V call is TRBV7-2, the J call TRBJ1-2; the D gene is possibly TRBD1 (6 bases). The germline gives CDR1 SGHTA, CDR2 FQGNSA. V lost 5 bases and J lost 7, with 17 bases in between. The CDR3 runs to 14 residues. The CDR3 reads CASSNGQRTSGYTF. The CDR3 region has the DNA TGTGCCAGCAGCAACGGACAGCGGACTAGTGGCTACACCTTC.

This clonotype occurred many times. The rearrangement uses TRBV6-5 and TRBJ2-3; the D gene is possibly TRBD1 (7 bases). This CDR3 has 16 amino acids. The ends were cut back, 2 bases at V and 2 bases at J, with 14 bases in the middle. Germline V CDR1 and CDR2: MNHEY, SVGAGI. Here the CDR3 reads CASSYDGGGLTDTQYF. Here the CDR3 DNA reads TGTGCCAGCAGTTACGATGGAGGGGGCCTCACAGATACGCAGTATTTT.

V is TRBV7-2 and J is TRBJ2-5; weak D call: TRBD2 (5 bases). The germline gives CDR1 SGHTA, CDR2 FQGNSA. Trimming removed 5 bases at V and 4 bases at J, with 14 bases between. The CDR3 is made up of 14 amino acids. CDR3 sequence (DNA): TGTGCCAGCAGCCGAGGGTCGGCCCCAGAGACCCAGTACTTC. This translates into CASSRGSAPETQYF. Full variable domain (outside the CDR3, taken from reference TRBV7-2 and TRBJ2-5): GAGVSQSPSNKVTEKGKDVELRCDPISGHTALYWYRQSLGQGLEFLIYFQGNSAPDKSGLPSDRFSAERTGGSVSTLTIQRTQQEDSAVYLCASSRGSAPETQYFGPGTRLLVL.

This sequence joins TRBV6-5 and TRBJ1-1, with 8 bases matching TRBD1. The germline V gene has CDR1 MNHEY and CDR2 SVGAGI. V was clipped by 6 bases and J by 4 bases; unmatched bases: 10. The CDR3 runs 15 residues. For the CDR3, the DNA is TGTGCCAGCAGGACCCAGACAGGGGTCGGCACTGAAGCTTTCTTT. This gives the protein CASRTQTGVGTEAFF.

The sample holds a few counts of this clonotype. The chain links TRBV5-4 to TRBJ2-3; TRBD2 is a possible D gene (6 bases). The CDR3 is 15 amino acids. Per the germline V gene, CDR1 is SGHNT and CDR2 is YYREEE (reference sequence). The V and J ends lost 4 bases and 3 bases respectively, with 15 bases between them. The CDR3 reads CASSPRRAGTDTQYF. DNA of the CDR3: TGTGCCAGCAGCCCCCGGAGGGCCGGGACAGATACGCAGTATTTT.

This clonotype was picked up many times. The rearrangement links TRBV27 to TRBJ2-3, with a tentative D call TRBD1 (6 bases). The V end lost 8 bases, the J end lost 5 bases, and 14 bases lay between the germline ends. Per germline, CDR1 MNHEY and CDR2 SMNVEV (reference sequence). This CDR3 comprises 13 residues. For the CDR3, the DNA is TGTGCCAGCGGCGACAGGCTCAGAGATACGCAGTATTTT. Protein product: CASGDRLRDTQYF.

This clonotype showed up just a few times. The chain links TRBV5-5 to TRBJ1-3; tentative D call: TRBD1 (5 bases). The germline V gene encodes CDR1 SGHKS and CDR2 YYEKEE (reference sequence). Trimming pared 0 bases from V and 0 bases from J, leaving 16 bases between. This CDR3 is 18 amino acids long. CDR3: CASSLAGGTSASGNTIYF. CDR3 nucleotides: TGTGCCAGCAGCTTGGCGGGGGGTACCTCTGCCTCTGGAAACACCATATATTTT.

This clonotype appeared many times. The CDR3 sequence is CSARTEETQYF. Here the CDR3 DNA reads TGCAGTGCTAGGACTGAAGAGACCCAGTACTTC. The rearrangement uses TRBV20-1 and TRBJ2-5; D is unresolved. The V end lost 3 bases, the J end lost 3 bases, and 5 bases lay between the germline ends. The germline gives CDR1 DFQATT, CDR2 SNEGSKA (reference sequence). The CDR3 has 11 residues.

This clonotype was found many times. The V call is TRBV7-3, the J call TRBJ1-1; 9 positions match TRBD1. Germline loops: CDR1 SGHTA, CDR2 FQGTGA. This CDR3 is built from 14 residues. V lost 3 bases, J lost 5 bases, and 4 bases stayed unmatched. The chain's CDR3 is CASSFTGGRTEAFF. The CDR3 nucleotides are TGTGCCAGCAGCTTCACAGGGGGCCGTACTGAAGCTTTCTTT. Variable domain in full (rest from reference TRBV7-3 and TRBJ1-1): GAGVSQTPSNKVTEKGKYVELRCDPISGHTALYWYRQSLGQGPEFLIYFQGTGAADDSGLPNDRFFAVRPEGSVSTLKIQRTERGDSAVYLCASSFTGGRTEAFFGQGTRLTVV.

Only a few counts were recorded for this clonotype. The chain couples TRBV12-3 or TRBV12-4 to TRBJ2-7; D possibly corresponds to TRBD1 (6 bases). CDR3 length: 14 amino acids. V was trimmed by 2 bases and J by 2 bases, leaving 10 bases between them. This CDR3 reads CASSLRDTTYEQYF. The CDR3 DNA is TGTGCCAGCAGTTTAAGGGACACGACCTACGAGCAGTACTTC.

This clonotype has at least ten counts. The chain has TRBV5-6 and TRBJ2-6; possibly TRBD1 or TRBD2 for D (5 bases each). Germline V lookup: CDR1 SGHDT, CDR2 YYEEEE. This CDR3 is 19 amino acids long. V dropped 4 bases and J dropped 0 bases, with 20 bases sitting between them. This CDR3 reads CASSRLVGTTISGANVLTF. CDR3 coding DNA: TGTGCCAGCAGCCGCCTCGTAGGGACGACGATCTCTGGGGCCAACGTCCTGACTTTC.

V usage is TRBV7-2 and J usage is TRBJ2-7; 7 bases are shared with TRBD2. Trimming took 1 base from V and 4 from J; bases not matched to a gene: 4. Germline V CDR1 and CDR2: SGHTA, FQGNSA. The CDR3 has 14 residues. CDR3 sequence: CASSLGEGLYEQYF. Here the CDR3 DNA reads TGTGCCAGCAGCTTAGGGGAGGGGTTGTACGAGCAGTACTTC. Looking up the rest from reference TRBV7-2 and TRBJ2-7 gives the full variable domain: GAGVSQSPSNKVTEKGKDVELRCDPISGHTALYWYRQSLGQGLEFLIYFQGNSAPDKSGLPSDRFSAERTGGSVSTLTIQRTQQEDSAVYLCASSLGEGLYEQYFGPGTRLTVT.